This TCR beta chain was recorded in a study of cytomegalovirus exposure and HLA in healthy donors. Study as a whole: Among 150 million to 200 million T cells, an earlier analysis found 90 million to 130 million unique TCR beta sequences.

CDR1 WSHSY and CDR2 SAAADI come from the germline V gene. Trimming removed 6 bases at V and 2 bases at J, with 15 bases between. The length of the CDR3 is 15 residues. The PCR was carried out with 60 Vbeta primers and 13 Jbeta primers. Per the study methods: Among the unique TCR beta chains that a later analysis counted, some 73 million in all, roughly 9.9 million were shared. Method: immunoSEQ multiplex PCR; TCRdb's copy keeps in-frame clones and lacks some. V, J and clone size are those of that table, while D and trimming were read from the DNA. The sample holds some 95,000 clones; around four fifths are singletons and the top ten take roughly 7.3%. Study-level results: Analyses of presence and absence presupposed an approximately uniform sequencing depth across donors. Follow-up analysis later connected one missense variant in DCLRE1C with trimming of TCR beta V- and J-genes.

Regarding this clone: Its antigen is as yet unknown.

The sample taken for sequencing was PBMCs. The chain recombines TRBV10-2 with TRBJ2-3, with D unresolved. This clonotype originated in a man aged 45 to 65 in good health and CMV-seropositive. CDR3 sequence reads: CASSGVGSNTDTQYF. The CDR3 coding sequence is TGCGCCAGCAGCGGAGTAGGCAGCAACACAGATACGCAGTATTTT.